This TCR beta chain was captured by sequencing in a study of cytomegalovirus exposure and HLA in healthy donors (dated by TCRdb to 2016 to 2017). A note on the overall study: An earlier analysis of some 600 of the donors reported about 300 Gb of sequence data and 90 million to 120 million unique TCR beta sequences obtained from about 200 million T cells. An early release that covered about 600 HLA-typed donors contained about 300 gigabases of sequencing data and tens of millions of unique TCR sequences. Of the roughly 400 genotyped donors, 75% to 85% were placed in the genetic ancestry cluster associated with self-reported Caucasian donors. The study was designed to test whether signatures of past pathogen exposure could be identified by cataloging public T cell receptors. The study profiled the T cell repertoires of about 720 subjects by immunosequencing and related them to cytomegalovirus serostatus. In addition to the first cohort of 500 to 850 subjects, a separate validation cohort of 120 different subjects was used. The study combined high-throughput TCR immunosequencing, statistical association of individual TCRs with disease status, and machine learning to predict cytomegalovirus infection status. A later analysis re-examined previously published TCR beta repertoires from roughly 650 donors and added high-resolution HLA genotyping to investigate patterns of TCR occurrence. The later analysis used no new phenotypic data to find candidate immune exposures, relying instead on TCR beta sequences and their occurrence across donors. An earlier analysis of fewer than 750 of the donors used high-throughput TCR beta sequencing to judge whether each TCR beta V gene segment behaved as functional or pseudogenic. Alongside the repertoire data, information on donor age, sex, ethnicity and CMV serostatus was compiled. A later genetic analysis took genome-wide SNP genotypes for 398 of the 666 donors and used that subset as a discovery cohort. All discovery cohort repertoires had been generated on a single sequencing platform. HLA typing covered class I and class II loci at four-digit resolution. The number of typed donors differed by locus: about 620-640 for A, B, C, DRB1 and DQB1; 522 for DQA1; roughly 600 for DPA1; and some 430 for DPB1. Five DR-DQ haplotypes were treated as single units for association and clustering because of strong linkage in the cohort. On average, approximately 250,000 unique TCR beta nucleotide sequences were sequenced per donor among several hundred genotyped donors of the cohort, with roughly a sixth of those sequences being non-productive.

Study-wide findings and limitations: An earlier analysis of several hundred of the donors showed that most TCR beta V segments appeared in productive rearrangements either about 87% or about 30% of the time, which broadly matched IMGT annotations. It was suggested by the authors that the approach could potentially be generalized to other disease states and immunological phenotypes. Because HLA typing was missing for some donors at each locus, association tests included only the typed subset. Assigning TCR associations to individual alleles was difficult when HLA alleles, especially DR and DQ, strongly co-occurred. A later analysis found that HLA-associated TCR beta chains were more clonally expanded and had lower generation probabilities than equally common non-associated chains. A further reported finding was that TCR beta sequences accurately predicted the HLA-A and HLA-B alleles for most subjects in the first cohort. Around 16 rarely observed V segments, including chromosome 9 orphons, were excluded from the earlier analysis of about 610 of the donors because counts were too low. A group of highly shared sequence variants was considered likely to be a technical artifact of the sequencing pipeline. In a later analysis, the rate of TCR association differed among HLA loci, with DRB1 alleles having the most associated TCRs and HLA-C alleles having the fewest. Most CMV-associated TCR beta chains appeared to be HLA-restricted in a later analysis, and the HLA associations seemed to be driven largely by CMV exposure. Because the 87-base-pair reads could not distinguish some IMGT-functional V segments, including TRBV6-2 and TRBV6-3, those segments were excluded. The study gave a list of 150 to 200 TCR beta chains associated with cytomegalovirus. In vitro tests confirmed that a few of the cytomegalovirus-associated TCR beta chains recognize cytomegalovirus antigens. V-gene and J-gene trimming of TCR beta chains was associated with a missense DCLRE1C variant in a later genetic analysis, and the association was replicated in an independent cohort. At a false discovery rate of 0.05, a later analysis linked approximately 18,000 TCR beta sequences to specific HLA alleles. Sequencing depth was assumed to be roughly uniform across donors in the presence/absence analyses, though that assumption may not hold. For the cohort, immune exposure information was limited to CMV serostatus. Correlated functional status among segregating V segments might reflect linkage disequilibrium, but an unknown experimental factor could not be ruled out. While some public TCRs were present in many individuals, most TCR sequences turned up only very rarely across donors. In a later genetic analysis, fewer N-insertions in productive TCRs were reported among donors in an Asian-associated ancestry cluster than the approximately 670-donor mean. In this cohort, only TCR beta chains were sequenced, and detectable features were limited by the absence of alpha or paired-chain data. The classifier was reported to diagnose cytomegalovirus status with high specificity and sensitivity in both the original cohort and the validation cohort. In a later analysis, several top co-occurrence clusters were reported to appear linked to parvovirus B19, influenza, CMV and Epstein-Barr virus.

To prepare the library, the immunoSEQ multiplex PCR assay was applied. A mixture of 60 forward primers for TCR Vbeta segments and 13 reverse primers for TCR Jbeta segments was used in the multiplex PCR. A multiplex PCR assay on genomic DNA amplified the CDR3 region of rearranged TCR beta genes. The Illumina HiSeq System was used to sequence the amplified TCR beta libraries as 87-base-pair reads. The source study handled its data this way. A later analysis tallied roughly 76 million unique TCR beta chains across the 666 repertoires, and some 12 million of those chains were shared by two or more donors. To remove PCR and sequencing errors, raw reads were error-corrected and collapsed into unique sequences using a nearest-neighbor algorithm that merged closely related sequences. Alignment of CDR3 sequences to IMGT reference sequences was used to assign V, D and J gene segments. For a sequence to be retained, a match of at least six nucleotides was required to both a V gene segment and a J gene segment. Rearrangements were classified as productive when the CDR3 lacked stop codons and remained in frame with V and J, and all other rearrangements were classified as non-productive. CDR3 was defined by IMGT convention, running from the second conserved V-encoded cysteine to the conserved J-encoded phenylalanine. Sequences without an unambiguous match to a single V gene segment were excluded from the earlier analysis of a few hundred of the donors. An earlier analysis of over 450 of the donors classified V segments as functional when productive rearrangements were above 56.7% and as segregating when the standard deviation between donors was above 5%. A statistical classification framework was built to diagnose cytomegalovirus status from the catalog of TCR beta chain sequences. V and J gene assignment, in a later analysis, came from comparing TCR nucleotide sequences with IMGT/GENE-DB human TR gene sequences. In a later analysis, CDR3 sequences and most-parsimonious VDJ recombination scenarios were assigned using the TCRdist pipeline. In a later analysis, every TCR beta chain was defined by the combination of its CDR3 amino acid sequence and its V-gene family, and reads without a unique V-gene family were dropped. To address suspected cross-contamination and a sequencing artifact, a later analysis removed roughly 640 highly shared, low-generation-probability nucleotide sequences. A later analysis calculated a clonal expansion index for each public chain from normalized within-repertoire ranks of inferred template counts. In a later analysis, generation probabilities were computed with a VDJ recombination model fitted to out-of-frame rearrangements, and the resulting probabilities were checked against IGoR. A later analysis scored TCR-TCR, TCR-HLA and TCR-CMV co-occurrence with hypergeometric tests, applying a repertoire-size bias correction to TCR pairs. False discovery rates were estimated in a later analysis by permuting HLA or CMV assignments 20 times. In a later analysis, co-occurring TCRs were grouped using DBSCAN, and TCRdist sequence similarity was added for clustering within HLA-allele-positive subsets. Co-occurrence clustering excluded repertoires with fewer than 30,000 or more than 120,000 public chains, plus five with anomalous nucleotide sharing. Entries here come from immuneACCESS through TCRdb and include only in-frame sequences with V and J called. Some clones fail to appear in such tables; in the studies checked, an unresolved V gene covers under half of the shortfall, and the cause of the remainder is unknown. The V and J calls and clone size are taken from that table; D and trimming were inferred from the DNA. In this sample the table shows around 220,000 clones, 75% to 85% of which occur a single time. Just over 1.4% of the sample is taken by the ten largest.

A word on this clone: The antigen it recognizes is unknown. An end of the junction does not agree with germline; a read error may underlie this.

From the cysteine up to the phenylalanine, the CDR3 has a length of 15 residues. Solely the CDR3 DNA is kept, with 45 bases framed from the first base. From the germline V gene, CDR1 is SGDLS and CDR2 is YYNGEE. In total, roughly 710 healthy bone marrow donors made up the cohort. At the time of sampling, all cohort members were nominally healthy, though unrecorded immune exposures were likely present. The donor was CMV seronegative and was included in the group of about 350 seronegative cohort members. A peripheral blood sample was collected from each donor, and TCR beta sequencing was performed on peripheral blood mononuclear cells. The Qiagen DNeasy Blood Extraction Kit was used to extract genomic DNA from the blood cell samples.

Rearrangement joined TRBV9 to TRBJ1-2; the D gene is perhaps TRBD1, from 5 matching bases. The source of this sequence is a girl between 10 and 17 years old in good health and CMV-seronegative. Sequencing input: PBMCs. For the CDR3, the sequence is CASSPGDSQVYSYTF. The DNA sequence is as follows: TGTGCCAGCAGCCCAGGAGACAGTCAAGTCTATAGCTACACCTTC.